This T cell receptor (beta chain) was retrieved from a study of blood T cell repertoires in COVID-19. Study-level background: T cells, B-cell-depleted T cells, or PBMCs provided the cDNA or gDNA that served as material.

The V end was cut by 7 bases, the J end by 9 bases, with 16 bases between. Germline CDR1 reads SGHVS; CDR2 reads FQNEAQ. The CDR3 runs to 13 residues. Original analysis: Estimation of nucleated cell counts was performed using reference gene primer amplification. Measured with immunoSEQ multiplex PCR; TCRdb has only the in-frame clones, and not every one. V and J calls and clone size are those listed in that table; D and trimming were worked out from the DNA. The data hold about 190,000 clones, with around 84% observed a single time. The sequencing input was peripheral blood. The receptor was derived from a human donor in a cohort sampled during active COVID-19. This chain connects TRBV7-8 to TRBJ2-1; tentatively, D is TRBD2 (6 bases). CDR3 protein: CASIPQVEGEQFF. For the CDR3, the DNA is TGTGCCAGCATCCCACAGGTGGAGGGTGAGCAGTTCTTC.